This TCR beta chain was sequenced during a study of T cells in tuberculosis. Study conclusions and caveats: Active tuberculosis TCR-alpha repertoires lay closer to GMM-specific TCRs than IGRA-negative controls, suggesting clonal expansion.

The CDR3 length is 15 residues. CDR1 is SGHDT, CDR2 YYEEEE, per germline. Germline trimming cut 1 base from V and 0 bases from J; bases unmatched to any gene: 1. The repertoire was sequenced with immunoSEQ multiplex PCR; TCRdb's copy has only in-frame clones and lacks some. The table lists about 35,000 clones, 80% to 95% of them singletons, with roughly an eighth in the top ten. On this clone itself: Its antigen is unknown.

As to time point: new active TB diagnosis, blood taken before or within 7 days of starting treatment. This clonotype was sampled from an adult with tuberculosis. The specimen comprised PBMCs, sampled at tuberculosis diagnosis. The genes are TRBV5-6 and TRBJ2-3, with 8 bases identical to TRBD2. The CDR3 bases are TGTGCCAGCAGCTTGTCTAGCGGGAGCACAGATACGCAGTATTTT. Protein product: CASSLSSGSTDTQYF. Based on the CDR3 plus reference TRBV5-6 and TRBJ2-3, the full variable domain is DAGVTQSPTHLIKTRGQQVTLRCSPKSGHDTVSWYQQALGQGPQFIFQYYEEEERQRGNFPDRFSGHQFPNYSSELNVNALLLGDSALYLCASSLSSGSTDTQYFGPGTRLTVL.